These T cell receptor beta chains were read from a single sample in a study of beta chain features in type 1 diabetes. Produced via immunoSEQ multiplex PCR; TCRdb's table is partial and in-frame only. The repertoire holds around 330,000 clones, with about 11% as singletons. The sequencing sample was made of naive CD4+ T cells from blood. The receptor source for this set is a woman aged 25 to 39 in good health. Each CDR3 is given with its conserved first and last residue. Size tells how often a clone was seen (once, few, many) or the class of an expanded clone, and some rows leave it out.

j_call | v_call | clone_size | cdr3_aa
TRBJ1-2 | TRBV30 | few | CAWSFDSLGGYTF
TRBJ2-1 | TRBV9 | NA | CASGVSGLTYNEQFF
TRBJ2-3 | TRBV7-9 | NA | CASNLRGSLDTQYF
TRBJ1-4 | TRBV6-5 | NA | CASSYSQGEKLFF
TRBJ2-1 | TRBV7-2 | NA | CASSLNMNTMVHNEQFF
TRBJ2-5 | TRBV5-1 | NA | CASSFIGGGETQYF
TRBJ2-3 | TRBV5-1 | NA | CASSFDRGTDTQYF
TRBJ1-2 | TRBV29-1 | NA | CSVETWQGYRGGYTF
TRBJ2-1 | TRBV19 | NA | CASSLHSVGAYNEQFF
TRBJ1-2 | TRBV28 | NA | CASSLGQVFYGYTF
TRBJ2-3 | TRBV5-6 | NA | CASSLSRGSYTDTQYF
TRBJ2-1 | TRBV5-1 | NA | CASSVENERFF
TRBJ2-3 | TRBV28 | few | CASTPGAGWGPDTQYF
TRBJ2-5 | TRBV14 | NA | CASSVRDRGNQETQYF
TRBJ1-1 | TRBV10-3 | NA | CATALRQENTEAFF
TRBJ2-1 | TRBV27 | NA | CASSFGTSGSIEQFF
TRBJ2-3 | TRBV18 | NA | CASSPLRLTGSTDTQYF
TRBJ2-1 | TRBV7-9 | few | CASRPGTSEGSEQFF
TRBJ2-5 | TRBV15 | NA | CATSRGSTEETQYF
TRBJ2-5 | TRBV5-6 | NA | CASSFGQGARQETQYF
TRBJ2-2 | TRBV27 | NA | CASSLSLGQEPGELFF
TRBJ2-7 | TRBV25-1 | few | CASSAFYEQYF
TRBJ1-1 | TRBV6-1 | few | CASIRGLNTEAFF
TRBJ1-5 | TRBV27 | NA | CASSLVGQGKQPQHF
TRBJ2-7 | TRBV6-5 | NA | CASSSSGIYEQYF
TRBJ1-2 | TRBV2 | few | CASSEAFGQGNGYTF
TRBJ2-7 | TRBV23-1 | NA | CASSQSRVGGYDEQYF
TRBJ2-7 | TRBV19 | NA | CASSIVAGHYEQYF
TRBJ1-2 | TRBV2 | NA | CASSVRGDGYTF
TRBJ1-4 | TRBV30 | once | CAWSVVTGGKLFF
TRBJ2-1 | TRBV7-7 | NA | CASSPAGLAADNEQFF
TRBJ2-7 | TRBV15 | few | CATSRDRGGEYF
TRBJ2-2 | TRBV9 | NA | CASSVNSENTGELFF
TRBJ2-1 | TRBV5-6 | few | CASSLPDTSYNEQFF
TRBJ2-3 | TRBV9 | few | CASSVSGAGSDTQYF